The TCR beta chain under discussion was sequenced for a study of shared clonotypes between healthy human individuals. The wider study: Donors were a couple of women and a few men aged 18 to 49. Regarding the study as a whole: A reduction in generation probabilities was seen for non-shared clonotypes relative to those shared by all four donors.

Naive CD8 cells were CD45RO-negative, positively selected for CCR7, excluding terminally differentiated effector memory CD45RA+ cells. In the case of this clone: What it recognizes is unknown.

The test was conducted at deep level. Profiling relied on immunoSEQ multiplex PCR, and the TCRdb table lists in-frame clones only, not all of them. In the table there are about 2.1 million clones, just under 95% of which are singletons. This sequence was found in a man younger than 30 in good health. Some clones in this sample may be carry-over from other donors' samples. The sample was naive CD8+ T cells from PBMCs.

Written as DNA, the CDR3 is TGTGCCAGCAGCTCAGTGGGCTCTGGAAACACCATATATTTT. It yields the protein CASSSVGSGNTIYF. This chain uses TRBV5-4 with TRBJ1-3; no firm D call. Germline V lookup: CDR1 SGHNT, CDR2 YYREEE (reference sequence). V lost 3 bases and J lost 0, with 7 bases in between. The CDR3 sequence is 14 residues long.